The present entry profiles one TCR beta chain with its context. Which antigen it targets is not known. Per-nucleotide qualities are absent, and no much larger clonotype sits a single base away. CDR1 and CDR2 are read off the germline V gene as MNHNS and SASEGT. The CDR3 contains 15 residues, cysteine and phenylalanine counted. Of the read, only the CDR3 DNA is kept; its 45 bases are in frame from base 1. V and J are trimmed by 2 bases and 5 bases, and the gene matches miss 4 bases of the junction. The data derive from a study of shared clonotypes between healthy human individuals (TCRdb year 2020). Context from the whole study: The cohort comprised a couple of women and three men aged 18 to 49 years. For each donor, CD4 naive and CD4 memory were each run on three plates, CD8 naive on two plates, and CD8 memory on one plate. To estimate repertoire size and how much clonotype sharing occurs between individuals, the study deeply sequenced the blood TCR repertoires of five healthy adults. Libraries were prepared and TCR repertoires were sequenced by different laboratories using diverse techniques, in order to increase sequencing depth and limit assay-specific biases. Per donor, leukapheresis produced somewhere between about 0.9 and 9.5 billion PBMCs. General findings and caveats noted by the study authors: Because the study included a small number of donors, the genetic and exposure-history diversity represented was limited. When a handful of donors were compared, the shared fraction of clonotypes was about 5.2% for naive CD4, 3.5% to 4% for naive CD8, 2% to 2.5% for memory CD4, and 0.4% for memory CD8. Higher generation probabilities were observed for clonotypes shared by all four sorted-subset donors than for non-shared clonotypes. Incomplete sequencing was indicated by rarefaction of sorted-subset datasets, despite the large sequencing depth. Naive subsets generally had larger estimated clonotype richness than memory subsets did. Only blood was sampled, and tissue TCR repertoires likely differ from those in blood. Pairwise subsampling indicated that sequencing depth was expected to affect the degree of clonotype sharing among donors.

CD8 naive samples were CD45RO-negative cells positively selected for CCR7, giving a CD45RA+CCR7+ population that excluded TemRA cells. The donors were healthy, HIV-negative adults who had no recently reported acute infections or vaccinations. Every donor was a Caucasian adult living in Nashville, Tennessee, USA. Blood was obtained by leukapheresis, after which PBMCs were separated by Ficoll-Histopaque density gradient centrifugation and cryopreserved in liquid nitrogen vapor phase. Analytical flow cytometry was used to check the purity and quantity of each magnetically sorted T cell population. Each sorted fraction had its genomic DNA isolated and then quantified by UV absorbance on a Nanodrop 2000c. TCR CDR3 regions were amplified from genomic DNA by multiplex PCR using the deep immunoSEQ assay. Extracted genomic DNA from each cell subset was spread evenly across all wells of several immunoSEQ 96-well plates, with each plate serving as a replicate. For sorted subsets, around 0.2 ug genomic DNA, equal to some 28,000 T cell genomes, was loaded into each replicate PCR. Purified libraries were measured with a Qubit 3.0 fluorometer, size-checked on a Bioanalyzer 2100, and measured again with the KAPA Library Quantification kit. Each immunoSEQ 96-well plate was sequenced on its own single-read 150-cycle Illumina NextSeq 550 flow cell. In the original analysis: Because the immunoSEQ output held only junctional sequences and lacked quality scores, the filtering could not match the filtering applied to full-length reads. To assign V/J genes and CDR3, sequences were annotated using PyIR, a Python wrapper for IgBLAST v1.9, with IMGT germline references. Reads were removed for weak V/J assignments (E-value above 1e-6), missing CDR3, stop codons, out-of-frame junctions, or ambiguous translated residues. V3J clonotypes were defined as sequences sharing an identical inferred V gene, J gene, and CDR3 amino acid sequence. The percentage overlap between two repertoires was calculated by dividing the number of shared unique clonotypes by the size of the smaller repertoire. Richness of each repertoire was evaluated using RTK rarefaction, the Chao1 estimator, and Recon v2.1 estimates of unobserved clonotypes. Generation probabilities were computed with OLGA for all TCRbeta clonotypes obtained by the gDNA method from four donors. TCRdb retrieved this table from immuneACCESS and kept in-frame rearrangements only. Not all clones are present; in checked studies, unresolved V genes account for under half, and no reason is known for the remainder. V and J calls and clone size come straight from that table; D and trimming were deduced from the DNA. This sample lists some 600,000 clones; 95% to 97% were detected once. The top ten constitute more than 0.085% of the sample.

The receptor was derived from a woman in her thirties in good health. The rearrangement joined TRBV6-1 to TRBJ2-1, and TRBD1 matches 9 of the central bases. The sequencing sample was made of naive CD8+ T cells sorted from blood. This specimen's cell subset or site label, interpreted: CD45RA+CCR7+. Read as DNA, the sequence is TGTGCCAGCAGTGAACCAGACAGGGGGGACAATGAGCAGTTCTTC. Translated, this is CASSEPDRGDNEQFF.